This T cell receptor (beta chain) emerged from a study of vaccination effects on CD4 cells after COVID-19 (dated by TCRdb to between 2021 and 2023). Some background on the complete study: Two doses of either the BNT162b2 or the mRNA-1273 mRNA SARS-CoV-2 vaccine were administered to participants. Cultures from other donors in the study were sequenced using the Oncomine TCR Beta short-read assay on an Illumina iSeq 100. Altogether, some 10 COVID-19 convalescent patients and a handful of SARS-CoV-2-naive healthy vaccine recipients made up the full study. SARS-CoV-2 spike-specific CD4+ TCR repertoires were compared before and after mRNA vaccination in COVID-19 convalescent patients and in infection-naive vaccine recipients. General findings and caveats noted by the study authors: The study was limited by a small number of convalescent patients, and early post-infection timepoints were lacking. Marked clonal contraction was observed in both infection-induced and vaccine-induced clones at late post-vaccination timepoints, consistent with waning T cell responses. Among healthy vaccine recipients, nearly all vaccine-induced clones were SARS-CoV-2 mono-reactive, and just 1 of 255 was cross-reactive with common cold coronaviruses.

Comment on this clone: Its antigen target is currently unknown. No much larger clone exists at a distance of one base, and base qualities are not known.

The method behind the library was the immunoSEQ multiplex PCR assay. DNA from the cultured, isolated CD4+ T cells was subjected to TCR beta CDR3 sequencing. Under the source paper's analysis protocol: Non-productive TCR sequences were removed, reads were trimmed to the CDR3 region, and CDR3s of at least 7 amino acids were retained. Antigen-specific clonotypes were identified using the MANAFEST web app by comparison of expansion in peptide wells against reference cultures. Positive clones required FDR<0.05 expansion versus reference and all other wells, odds ratio above 5, and frequency above 0.1% in two replicate wells. A clonotype was called cross-reactive if it was significantly expanded both in SARS-CoV-2 spike wells and in at least one common cold coronavirus spike condition. CDR3 similarity was assessed by Levenshtein distance using the stringdist R package, and unrooted trees were constructed with ape in R 3.6.1. TCRdb retrieved this table from immuneACCESS and kept in-frame rearrangements only. Not all clones are present; in checked studies, unresolved V genes account for under half, and no reason is known for the remainder. V, J and clone size are taken as reported in that table, and D and trimming were inferred from the DNA itself. The table for this sample lists 70,000 to 95,000 clones; approximately 81% of them were counted only once. The top ten clonotypes cover approximately 1.7% of the sample.

In the ViraFEST assay, PBMC were stimulated with viral peptide pools, and TCR sequencing was then used to find antigen-specific CD4+ T cell clonotypes based on their expansion. After approximately 11 days of culture, CD4+ T cells were isolated with the EasySep CD4+ T cell isolation kit. The absence of prior SARS-CoV-2 infection in healthy vaccine recipients was confirmed by negative nucleocapsid antibodies before and after vaccination. Each well held around 1.9 million PBMC cultured in IMDM containing about 5.5% human AB serum, roughly 10 IU/ml IL-2 and gentamicin, along with around 9.1 ug/ml peptides. Half of the culture medium was replaced with fresh IL-2-containing medium on days 3 and 7. Unless noted otherwise, every peptide stimulation condition was grown in triplicate wells. PBMC were separated from whole blood using Ficoll-Paque Plus gradient centrifugation and were then either cryopreserved at -140C or used fresh. The overlapping peptide pools covered the spike proteins of SARS-CoV-2 and of the common cold coronaviruses HCoV-NL63, HCoV-OC43 and HCoV-229E. The QIAamp micro DNA kit was used to extract genomic DNA from the cultured CD4+ T cells.

The sequenced sample was CD4+ T cells from PBMCs cultured with HCoV-229E spike peptides, obtained before COVID-19 vaccination. The cell subset or site label here, explained by the study, means: HCoV-229E spike overlapping peptide pool stimulation. The sequence derives from a human donor who received a COVID-19 vaccine.

In nucleotide form, the sequence is TGTGCCAGCAGTCCCCTCGGAGTCAGGTCACCCCTCCACTTT. This translates into CASSPLGVRSPLHF. The chain is assembled from TRBV2 and TRBJ1-6; the D gene lacks a confident call. The V end loses 5 bases and the J end loses 10 bases, and a stretch of 15 bases separates them. Reading from cysteine to phenylalanine, the CDR3 counts 14 amino acids. This entry keeps only the CDR3 DNA: 42 bases, framed from base 1. CDR1 SNHLY and CDR2 FYNNEI were looked up in the germline V gene.